What follows are 15 T cell receptor beta chains derived from one specimen sequenced in a study of long-term antiretroviral therapy in people with HIV. This was the immunoSEQ v3.0 assay at survey level. The protocol was immunoSEQ multiplex PCR, while the TCRdb copy is restricted to in-frame clones and leaves out a portion. The sample comprises 1,500 to 2,000 clones, around 88% of which are singletons, and 3% to 4.5% rests with the top ten. The sample here was unsorted PBMCs, taken 0.7 years after starting antiretroviral therapy. These receptors were obtained from a woman between 50 and 59 years old with HIV.

This clone was observed once. The chain couples TRBV28 to TRBJ1-3; the D gene is possibly TRBD1 (6 bases). Trimming took off 7 bases at V and 4 bases at J, with 23 bases between the two ends. CDR1 is MDHEN and CDR2 is SYDVKM in the germline V gene. The length of the CDR3 is 17 residues. The CDR3 coding sequence is TGTGCCAGCAAAGAGGGGGGACCCATGAATGAGGGAAACACCATATATTTT. Its translation is CASKEGGPMNEGNTIYF.

The chain is built from TRBV6-5 and TRBJ2-5, with TRBD1 matching 9 bases. The J call may be mistaken, given a closer DNA end match to TRBJ2-7. This CDR3 has 16 amino acids. Germline V gene lookup returns CDR1 MNHEY and CDR2 SVGAGI. The CDR3 is CASSYRPGTGFYEQYF. The CDR3 bases are TGTGCCAGCAGTTACCGTCCCGGGACAGGGTTTTACGAGCAGTACTTC.

The V and J genes are TRBV9 and TRBJ2-3; TRBD2 might be the D (5 bases). V was clipped by 2 bases and J by 0 bases, with 13 bases between them. Germline-derived CDR1 and CDR2 are SGDLS and YYNGEE. The CDR3 is 16 residues long. CDR3 in amino acids: CASSVDPGSSTDTQYF. CDR3 bases: TGTGCCAGCAGCGTCGACCCGGGATCTAGCACAGATACGCAGTATTTT.

In its sample, this clone was seen a few times. The gene calls are TRBV27 and TRBJ2-2, with 7 bases aligning to TRBD1. The CDR3 has 15 amino acids. J lost 6 bases, V lost 2 bases, and 6 bases had no gene match. Germline V CDR1 and CDR2: MNHEY, SMNVEV (reference sequence). Written as DNA, the CDR3 is TGTGCCAGCAGTTTAGACAGGGCGATTCCCGGGGAGCTGTTTTTT. Translating it yields CASSLDRAIPGELFF.

The V gene is TRBV5-1, the J gene TRBJ2-5, with D uncertain. V was cut by 4 bases and J by 5 bases, with 9 bases left in between. Germline values: CDR1 SGHRS, CDR2 YFSETQ. CDR3 size: 12 residues. CDR3 bases: TGCGCCAGCAGCCTGGGCTATGAGACCCAGTACTTC. The encoded protein is CASSLGYETQYF.

This chain connects TRBV11-2 to TRBJ1-3; possibly TRBD1 for D (6 bases). The germline CDR1 and CDR2 sequences are SGHAT and FQNNGV. The CDR3 has 14 amino acids. Between the trimmed V and J ends, which lost 7 bases and 1 base, there was a span of 11 bases. The CDR3 here is CASNLGGSGNTIYF. The CDR3 DNA sequence: TGTGCCAGCAACCTAGGGGGGTCTGGAAACACCATATATTTT.

The rearrangement joins TRBV29-1 to TRBJ2-2; D ambiguous. The germline V and J ends were trimmed by 3 bases and 0 bases, with 8 bases remaining between them. Germline CDR1 and CDR2: SQVTM and ANQGSEA. The CDR3 loop spans 14 amino acids. CDR3 region: CSVDGPANTGELFF. Here the CDR3 DNA reads TGCAGCGTTGACGGGCCCGCGAACACCGGGGAGCTGTTTTTT.

The CDR3: CASSSRGLALISPRTDTQYF. Here the CDR3 DNA reads TGTGCCAGCAGCTCCCGGGGACTAGCGCTAATATCGCCTCGCACAGATACGCAGTATTTT. J is TRBJ2-3 and V is TRBV7-8; TRBD2 aligns across 10 bases. The CDR3 has 20 amino acids. Trimming took 4 bases from V and 1 from J; bases not matched to a gene: 17. Germline assignment: CDR1 SGHVS and CDR2 FQNEAQ.

V usage is TRBV9 and J usage is TRBJ1-6; a weak D match, TRBD1 (5 bases). The V gene's germline CDR1 is SGDLS and CDR2 YYNGEE. The V end lost 1 base, the J end lost 9 bases, and 14 bases lay between the germline ends. CDR3 length: 15 amino acids. The CDR3 is CASSVKEGSGSPLHF. The CDR3 coding sequence is TGTGCCAGCAGCGTAAAGGAGGGGTCGGGTTCACCCCTCCACTTT.

The V call is TRBV7-8, the J call TRBJ2-2; TRBD2 is a possible D gene (6 bases). V was trimmed by 5 bases and J by 7 bases, leaving 17 bases between them. The CDR3 has 15 residues. Germline V lookup: CDR1 SGHVS, CDR2 FQNEAQ. CDR3 sequence reads: CASSTPFVGSGELFF. As DNA, the CDR3 is TGTGCCAGCAGCACCCCTTTCGTCGGGAGCGGGGAGCTGTTTTTT.

The chain links TRBV9 to TRBJ2-1, with 11 positions matching TRBD2. The V segment lost 0 bases and the J segment 6 bases; nucleotides outside the gene matches: 5. CDR3 length: 16 residues. CDR1 and CDR2 (germline): SGDLS, YYNGEE. CDR3 in amino acids: CASSVDVAGGFNEQFF. The CDR3 bases are TGTGCCAGCAGCGTAGACGTAGCGGGGGGGTTCAATGAGCAGTTCTTC.

This chain joins TRBV19 and TRBJ2-1, with 8 bases aligning to TRBD2. CDR3 length equals 14 residues. Germline CDR1 reads LNHDA; CDR2 reads SQIVND (reference sequence). Trimming cost V 4 bases and J 4 bases; bases outside gene matches: 3. CDR3 nucleotide sequence: TGTGCCAGTAGTACGGGGGGGAGGTACAATGAGCAGTTCTTC. This codes for CASSTGGRYNEQFF.

The genes are TRBV7-9 and TRBJ2-7; 10 bases are a match to TRBD2. The trim removed 4 bases at V and 2 bases at J, leaving 5 bases unmatched. CDR1 is SEHNR and CDR2 is FQNEAQ in the germline V gene (reference sequence). The CDR3 runs 15 residues. The CDR3 loop is CASSSLAGGTYEQYF. CDR3 DNA sequence: TGTGCCAGCAGCTCCTTAGCGGGGGGCACCTACGAGCAGTACTTC. Full variable domain (outside the CDR3, taken from reference TRBV7-9 and TRBJ2-7): DTGVSQNPRHKITKRGQNVTFRCDPISEHNRLYWYRQTLGQGPEFLTYFQNEAQLEKSRLLSDRFSAERPKGSFSTLEIQRTEQGDSAMYLCASSSLAGGTYEQYFGPGTRLTVT.

J is TRBJ2-1 and V is TRBV19; tentative D call: TRBD1 (5 bases). There are 12 residues in the CDR3. Trimming removed 4 bases at V and 10 bases at J, with 11 bases between. The V gene's germline CDR1 is LNHDA and CDR2 SQIVND (reference sequence). CDR3 in amino acids: CASSTGLWEQFF. The DNA of the CDR3 is TGTGCCAGTAGTACAGGGCTCTGGGAGCAGTTCTTC.

The J gene is TRBJ2-5, the V gene TRBV21-1; the D call TRBD1 from the table was never checked on the DNA. TRBV21-1 is a pseudogene segment. The CDR3 has 16 residues. CDR3 loop: CASSKEDPVGEETQYF. The CDR3 bases are TGTGCCAGCAGCAAAGAGGACCCCGTAGGGGAAGAGACCCAGTACTTC.